This TCR beta chain was found in a study of Ad26.COV2.S vaccination and SARS-CoV-2 variants (dated by TCRdb to about 2021). Notes on the research overall: Vaccine-arm donors were drawn from COV1001, a multicentre, randomized, double-blind, placebo-controlled phase I-IIa trial of Ad26.COV2.S in healthy adults. Sequencing of the TCRbeta repertoire served to evaluate the specificity and breadth of SARS-CoV-2-reactive T cell receptors following Ad26.COV2.S vaccination. Blinding of investigators to trial group allocation was maintained during experiments and outcome assessment. Trial participants were randomized into five groups of five, in which low-dose or high-dose Ad26.COV2.S was given once or twice, or placebo was given on both occasions. Dosing of Ad26.COV2.S was intramuscular, at either 5x10^10 or 1x10^11 viral particles, delivered as one shot or as two shots spaced 56 days apart. A total of around 32 samples were included in the TCR-sequenced set, comprising roughly 19 Ad26.COV2.S vaccine recipients, 5 placebo recipients and 8 SARS-CoV-2 convalescent individuals. The full study reports these points: After vaccination, spike-specific CD8+ and CD4+ T cell responses were reported to show substantial breadth. The study lacked the statistical power to compare responses across vaccine doses or regimens. Spike-specific TCR breadth was higher in Ad26.COV2.S recipients than in placebo recipients (P = 0.0014). Vaccine and placebo recipients had similar non-spike TCR breadth, a finding consistent with the vaccine containing only spike. According to the authors, total T cell responses may have been underestimated by the TCR breadth and depth analyses.

This specimen's treatment or condition label, interpreted: roughly 20 received Ad26.COV2.S at low or high dose, single or two shots; about 5 received placebo; per-sample allocation not given. Repertoires of vaccine and placebo recipients were sequenced from samples taken on day 63 after the first injection. Cohort 1b enrolled around 24 adults aged 18-55 years at a single site in Boston, USA, between 29 July and 7 August 2020. Ad26.COV2.S was a replication-incompetent adenovirus type 26 vector that expressed a prefusion-stabilized SARS-CoV-2 spike protein derived from the original Wuhan strain. This clone was detected only a few times. Its specific antigen is unknown. Base qualities are not provided; no much larger clone lies one nucleotide away. Reading the germline V gene (reference sequence) gives CDR1 SEHNR and CDR2 FQNEAQ. Trimming takes 1 base from V and 8 bases from J, and the germline ends sit 3 bases apart. The CDR3 sequence holds 12 residues, the cysteine and phenylalanine included. The CDR3 DNA has 36 bases and is translated from base 1.

The immunoSEQ Assay was used to sequence TCRbeta CDR3 regions. After extraction, genomic DNA underwent amplification by bias-controlled multiplex PCR, followed by high-throughput sequencing. In the source study's methods: To quantify the absolute abundance of every unique TCRbeta CDR3 region, sequences were collapsed and filtered. Usable DNA was measured by amplifying reference genes present in all nucleated cells, and TCRbeta template counts were normalized to that usable DNA to estimate T cell fraction. Repertoire TCRs were annotated as SARS-CoV-2-specific by exact matching of V gene, CDR3 amino acid sequence and J gene to a known reactive TCR set. The reference SARS-CoV-2 TCR set was derived from MIRA and filtered for enrichment in COVID-19-positive ImmuneCODE repertoires, a step that removed public or cross-reactive TCRs. Drawing on the MIRA antigens, annotated TCRs were analysed further at the level of specific ORF or position within ORF. Breadth was defined as annotated unique rearrangements over total unique productive rearrangements; depth was the summed frequency of those rearrangements. TCR breadth was compared between groups using two-sided Wilcoxon rank-sum tests. TCRdb retrieved this table from immuneACCESS and kept in-frame rearrangements only. Not all clones are present; in checked studies, unresolved V genes account for under half, and no reason is known for the remainder. The V and J calls and clone size were taken over from that table, and D and trimming were inferred from the DNA. Across this sample there are around 270,000 clones, with around 85% seen only once. In total, the top ten clones hold less than 3.5% of the sample.

The sequence is built from TRBV7-9 and TRBJ1-6, with no confidently assigned D gene. Source: peripheral blood, taken in a trial of Ad26.COV2.S vaccine versus placebo. This TCR derives from a person aged 18-60 years who received the Ad26.COV2.S COVID-19 vaccine or a placebo. CDR3 reads: CASSLGDSPLHF. The sequenced DNA: TGTGCCAGCAGCTTAGGGGATTCACCCCTCCACTTT.